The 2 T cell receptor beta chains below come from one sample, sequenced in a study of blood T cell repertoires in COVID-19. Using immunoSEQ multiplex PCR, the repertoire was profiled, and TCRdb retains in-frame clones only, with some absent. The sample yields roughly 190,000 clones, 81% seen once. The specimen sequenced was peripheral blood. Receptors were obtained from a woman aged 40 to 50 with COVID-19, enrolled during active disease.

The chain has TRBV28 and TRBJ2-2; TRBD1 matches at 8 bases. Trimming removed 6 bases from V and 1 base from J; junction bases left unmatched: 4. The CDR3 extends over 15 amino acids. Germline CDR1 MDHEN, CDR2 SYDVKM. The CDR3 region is CASRSGQGNTGELFF. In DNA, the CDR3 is TGTGCCAGCAGATCCGGACAGGGGAACACCGGGGAGCTGTTTTTT.

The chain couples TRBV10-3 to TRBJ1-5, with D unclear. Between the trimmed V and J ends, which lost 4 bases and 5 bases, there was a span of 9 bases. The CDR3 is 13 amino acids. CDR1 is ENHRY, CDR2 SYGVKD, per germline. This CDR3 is CAISGNSDQPQHF. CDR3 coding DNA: TGTGCCATCAGTGGGAACAGTGATCAGCCCCAGCATTTT.